Below are 9 T cell receptor beta chains sequenced from a single sample in a study of cytomegalovirus exposure and HLA in healthy donors. The PCR had 60 Vbeta and 13 Jbeta primers. The table came from immunoSEQ multiplex PCR; TCRdb's copy has only in-frame clones and leaves some out. The sample contains around 130,000 clones, over 8% of which appear only once. Specimen: PBMCs. The receptors were sampled from a man aged 35 to 55 in good health and CMV-seronegative.

This clone was seen a handful of times. CDR3 residues: CASSSADSVGYTQYF. For the CDR3, the DNA is TGTGCCAGCAGCTCCGCGGACAGCGTAGGATATACGCAGTATTTT. The chain combines TRBV7-9 with TRBJ2-3; maybe TRBD1 (6 bases). Germline CDR1 SEHNR, CDR2 FQNEAQ (reference sequence). This CDR3 is built from 15 residues. V lost 4 bases to trimming and J lost 7 bases, with 18 bases between them.

In this sample, this clone turned up a few times. The chain is built from TRBV28 and TRBJ2-5, with D perhaps matching TRBD2 (5 bases). V was cut by 6 bases and J by 10 bases, with 24 bases left in between. The V gene's germline CDR1 is MDHEN and CDR2 SYDVKM. The CDR3 runs 15 residues. CDR3 DNA sequence: TGTGCCAGCAGCTCTCGCCGAGGGCTCTACGAAGACCAGTACTTC. Translated: CASSSRRGLYEDQYF.

In its sample, this clone was seen a few times. The CDR3 DNA reads TGCAGCGTCCTAGCTGGAGAGACCCAGTACTTC. Encoded protein: CSVLAGETQYF. This sequence joins TRBV29-1 and TRBJ2-5; possible D gene TRBD2, 5 bases. The CDR3 has 11 amino acids. V lost 6 bases to trimming and J lost 4 bases, with 9 bases between them. The germline V gene encodes CDR1 SQVTM and CDR2 ANQGSEA.

The chain joins TRBV27 to TRBJ2-3; 8 bases map to TRBD2. J lost 5 bases, V lost 8 bases, and 15 bases had no gene match. This CDR3 has 16 residues. Germline CDR1 and CDR2: MNHEY and SMNVEV (reference sequence). The CDR3 sequence is CASGHTGGPYVDTQYF. The CDR3 DNA sequence: TGTGCCAGCGGGCACACGGGGGGGCCATATGTAGATACGCAGTATTTT.

This rearrangement joins TRBV6-6 to TRBJ2-1; TRBD1 agrees at 7 bases. The J segment lost 5 bases and the V segment lost 2 bases, leaving 3 bases of the junction unmatched. The CDR3 extends over 14 amino acids. From germline, CDR1 is MNHNY and CDR2 SVGAGI (reference sequence). CDR3 amino acids: CASSYLDRDNEQFF. In DNA form, the CDR3 reads TGTGCCAGCAGTTACCTCGACAGGGACAATGAGCAGTTCTTC.

The chain uses TRBV11-2 and TRBJ2-1; 10 bases align to TRBD2. The CDR3 is 15 amino acids. Germline-derived CDR1 and CDR2 are SGHAT and FQNNGV. V was pared by 5 bases and J by 7 bases, with 8 bases of the junction left unmatched. The CDR3 is CASSQSGGALNEQFF. CDR3 nucleotide sequence: TGTGCCAGCAGCCAAAGCGGGGGGGCCTTAAATGAGCAGTTCTTC. Combining the CDR3 with reference TRBV11-2 and TRBJ2-1 gives the whole variable domain EAGVAQSPRYKIIEKRQSVAFWCNPISGHATLYWYQQILGQGPKLLIQFQNNGVVDDSQLPKDRFSAERLKGVDSTLKIQPAKLEDSAVYLCASSQSGGALNEQFFGPGTRLTVL.

This clone appeared a few times. The J gene is TRBJ2-7, the V gene TRBV5-1, with D uncertain. Trimming took 0 bases from V and 3 from J, leaving 7 bases between them. The CDR3 is made up of 13 amino acids. Germline V lookup: CDR1 SGHRS, CDR2 YFSETQ. CDR3 in amino acids: CASSLATVYEQYF. The DNA for the CDR3 is TGCGCCAGCAGCTTGGCAACAGTCTACGAGCAGTACTTC. The variable domain in full, completed from reference TRBV5-1 and TRBJ2-7, reads KAGVTQTPRYLIKTRGQQVTLSCSPISGHRSVSWYQQTPGQGLQFLFEYFSETQRNKGNFPGRFSGRQFSNSRSEMNVSTLELGDSALYLCASSLATVYEQYFGPGTRLTVT.

The chain's CDR3 is CASSLARREAYEQYF. The DNA of the CDR3 is TGTGCCAGCAGCTTAGCAAGAAGGGAGGCCTACGAGCAGTACTTC. This sequence joins TRBV7-8 and TRBJ2-7; D is perhaps TRBD2 (6 bases). With 0 bases removed from V and 2 bases from J, the gap between germline ends came to 11 bases. CDR3 length equals 15 residues. The germline CDR1 and CDR2 sequences are SGHVS and FQNEAQ.

The CDR3 DNA sequence: TGTGCCTGGACACAGGGGGCGGGTCAGCCCCAGCATTTT. It codes for CAWTQGAGQPQHF. The V gene is TRBV30, the J gene TRBJ1-5; TRBD1 matches at 9 bases. Germline trimming cut 4 bases from V and 6 bases from J; bases unmatched to any gene: 4. Germline assignment: CDR1 GTSNPN and CDR2 SVGIG (reference sequence). This CDR3 has 13 residues.